A selection of T cell receptor beta chains follows, all from one sample in a study of cytomegalovirus exposure and HLA in healthy donors. Some clones are missing from TCRdb's copy, which holds only in-frame ones; the method was immunoSEQ multiplex PCR. The repertoire holds over 25,000 clones, with about 62% as singletons. The sample was PBMCs. Receptors were obtained from a male donor in good health and CMV-seropositive. Each CDR3 is given with its conserved first and last residue. Each record gives: J gene, V gene, CDR3 length, D gene, clone size, CDR3 protein, CDR3 DNA. A D gene is named only where the DNA matches it firmly. Some rows mark clone size as missing; the rest say once, few, many or name a class of expanded clone.

TRBJ2-3	TRBV4-2	16	.	few	CASSQTDGSSTDTQYF	TGTGCCAGCAGCCAAACCGACGGGTCTAGCACAGATACGCAGTATTTT
TRBJ1-1	TRBV18	17	TRBD1	.	CASSPKGKGARNTEAFF	TGTGCCAGCTCACCAAAGGGTAAGGGGGCGCGGAACACTGAAGCTTTCTTT
TRBJ2-7	TRBV7-9	12	.	.	CASSFPRGEQYF	TGTGCCAGCAGCTTTCCTCGGGGCGAGCAGTACTTC
TRBJ1-3	TRBV2	14	.	.	CASSEQVLGDTIYF	TGTGCCAGCAGTGAACAGGTCTTGGGTGACACCATATATTTT
TRBJ1-3	TRBV10-1	14	.	.	CASSDTGSGNTIYF	TGCGCCAGCAGTGATACAGGCTCTGGAAACACCATATATTTT
TRBJ2-7	TRBV19	15	.	.	CASSMFRDSHLEQYF	TGTGCCAGTAGTATGTTCCGGGACTCCCACTTGGAGCAGTACTTC
TRBJ1-2	TRBV27	15	.	.	CASASGQVVGYGYTF	TGTGCCAGCGCGAGTGGGCAGGTGGTAGGCTATGGCTACACCTTC
TRBJ1-2	TRBV4-1	16	TRBD1	.	CASSQGRGRGDYGYTF	TGCGCCAGCAGCCAAGGGCGAGGCAGGGGGGACTATGGCTACACCTTC
TRBJ2-1	TRBV6-1	13	.	few	CASSVIQGPEQFF	TGTGCCAGCAGTGTGATACAGGGCCCTGAGCAGTTCTTC
TRBJ2-7	TRBV30	18	TRBD2	.	CAWSGQTGTSGRAYEQYF	TGTGCCTGGAGCGGCCAGACAGGGACTAGCGGGAGGGCCTACGAGCAGTACTTC
TRBJ1-1	TRBV28	13	.	.	CASSLRGITEAFF	TGTGCCAGCAGTTTAAGGGGGATAACTGAAGCTTTCTTT
TRBJ2-7	TRBV5-1	13	TRBD1	few	CASSFGTGGEQYF	TGCGCCAGCAGCTTCGGGACAGGAGGGGAGCAGTACTTC
TRBJ2-5	TRBV2	15	.	.	CASRGGLFRQETQYF	TGTGCCAGCAGGGGTGGACTTTTCCGCCAAGAGACCCAGTACTTC
TRBJ1-1	TRBV9	13	TRBD1	.	CASSDRGRAEAFF	TGTGCCAGCAGCGACAGGGGGCGCGCCGAAGCTTTCTTT
TRBJ2-1	TRBV6-1	15	TRBD2	.	CASSGTSGGKSEQFF	TGTGCCAGCAGTGGGACTAGCGGGGGGAAAAGTGAGCAGTTCTTC
TRBJ2-7	TRBV6-1	12	TRBD1	.	CASDRGSYEQYF	TGTGCCAGTGACAGGGGCTCCTACGAGCAGTACTTC
TRBJ2-3	TRBV2	15	TRBD1	.	CASSDRTGDLDTQYF	TGTGCCAGCAGTGACCGGACAGGGGATTTGGATACGCAGTATTTT
TRBJ2-7	TRBV5-1	14	TRBD1	.	CASSPSTGNYEQYF	TGCGCCAGCAGCCCGTCGACAGGGAACTACGAGCAGTACTTC
TRBJ2-1	TRBV19	16	TRBD2	.	CASSVQLAGGRNEQFF	TGTGCCAGTAGTGTACAATTAGCGGGGGGGCGAAATGAGCAGTTCTTC
TRBJ2-7	TRBV2	13	TRBD2	.	CASVAGTSYEQYF	TGTGCCAGTGTAGCGGGGACCTCCTACGAGCAGTACTTC
TRBJ2-1	TRBV6-5	14	.	.	CASSPQGSGNEQFF	TGTGCCAGCAGTCCACAGGGTTCGGGCAATGAGCAGTTCTTC
TRBJ1-5	TRBV19	14	.	.	CASRVHRENQPQHF	TGTGCCAGTAGGGTCCACAGGGAAAATCAGCCCCAGCATTTT
TRBJ2-1	TRBV2	14	.	.	CASKTLFQDNEQFF	TGTGCCAGCAAAACGTTATTCCAGGACAATGAGCAGTTCTTC
TRBJ1-2	TRBV7-9	14	TRBD1	.	CASSPGTGFYGYTF	TGTGCCAGCAGCCCTGGGACAGGGTTCTATGGCTACACCTTC
TRBJ1-2	TRBV30	14	TRBD1	.	CARRTGTGGYGYTF	TGTGCCCGAAGAACCGGGACAGGGGGCTATGGCTACACCTTC
TRBJ1-2	TRBV4-1	14	TRBD1	.	CASSQGQGATGYTF	TGCGCCAGCAGCCAAGGACAGGGGGCTACAGGCTACACCTTC
TRBJ2-5	TRBV10-3	13	TRBD2	.	CAIGTSVGETQYF	TGTGCCATAGGGACTAGCGTGGGCGAGACCCAGTACTTC
TRBJ1-4	TRBV7-9	13	.	.	CASSSPFREKLFF	TGTGCCAGCAGCTCCCCCTTCAGGGAAAAACTGTTTTTT
TRBJ1-4	TRBV11-2	17	.	.	CASSPPPTGQRNEKLFF	TGTGCCAGCAGCCCGCCACCGACAGGCCAGAGAAATGAAAAACTGTTTTTT